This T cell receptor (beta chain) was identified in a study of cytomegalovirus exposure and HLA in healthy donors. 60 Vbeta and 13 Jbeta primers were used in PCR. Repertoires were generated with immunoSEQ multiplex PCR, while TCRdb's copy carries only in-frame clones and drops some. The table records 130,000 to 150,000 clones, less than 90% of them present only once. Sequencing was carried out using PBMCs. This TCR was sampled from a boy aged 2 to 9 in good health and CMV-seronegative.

The CDR3 here is CASSGQGSDTQYF. The CDR3 DNA reads TGTGCCAGCAGCGGTCAGGGGTCAGATACGCAGTATTTT. The chain links TRBV7-9 to TRBJ2-3; maybe TRBD1 (6 bases). V was clipped by 5 bases and J by 4 bases, with 10 bases between them. The CDR3 contains 13 residues. Germline lookup yields CDR1 SEHNR and CDR2 FQNEAQ (reference sequence).